This T cell receptor (beta chain) derives from a study of control samples from healthy donors and cancer patients (dated by TCRdb to about 2020). The library came from the immunoSEQ multiplex PCR assay. TCRdb stores this immuneACCESS table with in-frame sequences only. Part of the clones is absent; in the studies checked, under half of the shortfall reflects unresolved V genes, and no reason is known for the rest. The sample table records about 30,000 clones; around 80% of these occur just once. The ten largest clonotypes hold under 25% of the sample. About this clone itself: What antigen it recognizes has not been identified. No base-level quality is on record; no much larger clone is a single base apart.

The CDR3 sequence holds 17 residues, the cysteine and phenylalanine included. Here the CDR3 DNA is all that survives: 51 bases in frame from base 1. Here V drops 6 bases and J drops 4 bases, and the junction holds 10 bases not matched to any gene. The germline V gene yields SGHVS for CDR1 and FNYEAQ for CDR2. Sequencing input: PBMCs. The chain employs TRBV7-6 and TRBJ2-6, and 9 bases in between align with TRBD1. The clonotype comes from a man aged 55 to 69 with head and neck cancer. In nucleotides, the sequence is TGTGCCAGCAGTTCCGGGACAGGGTCGCTCGGGGCCAACGTCCTGACTTTC. It translates as CASSSGTGSLGANVLTF.